Below are 23 T cell receptor beta chains sequenced from a single sample in a study of T cells expressing NK-cell markers. From its re-call of the 5' RACE reads, TCRdb lists each CDR3 protein once, without DNA. The sample totals 150,000 or so distinct CDR3 sequences. Sequences were obtained from blood T cells: a sorted CD56 or NKG2C T cell subset, CD4+ or CD8+ T cells, or bulk PBMC T cells (not recorded which). The receptor source for this set is a woman between 45 and 65 years old in good health.

V is TRBV5-6 and J is TRBJ2-5; with no DNA, the TCRdb D assignment of TRBD1 cannot be verified. Germline V gene sequence: CDR1 SGHDT, CDR2 YYEEEE. This CDR3 is 16 amino acids long. CDR3: CASSRRPIPRQETQYF.

This sequence joins TRBV6-5 and TRBJ1-5; TCRdb calls TRBD1, which cannot be checked without DNA. Germline CDR1 reads MNHEY; CDR2 reads SVGAGI. The CDR3 covers 16 residues. The CDR3 sequence: CASPRPNRVARQPQHF.

V gene TRBV18 combines with J gene TRBJ2-3; the TCRdb call, TRBD1, lacks DNA for checking. CDR3 size: 14 residues. The V gene's germline CDR1 is KGHSH and CDR2 LQKENI. Here the CDR3 reads CASSPRDRENTQYF.

The gene calls are TRBV6-1 and TRBJ2-7. Germline V gene sequence: CDR1 MNHNS, CDR2 SASEGT. The CDR3 length is 12 residues. The CDR3 loop is CASKRNTYEQYF.

The genes are TRBV19 and TRBJ1-2; with no DNA, the TCRdb D assignment of TRBD1 cannot be verified. In germline, CDR1 is LNHDA, CDR2 SQIVND (reference sequence). The CDR3 is 15 amino acids. The CDR3 protein is CATRGATGGNYGYTF.

V gene TRBV10-3 combines with J gene TRBJ2-1; there is no DNA to check the TCRdb D call of TRBD2. The CDR3 is made up of 16 amino acids. CDR1 is ENHRY and CDR2 is SYGVKD in the germline V gene. The CDR3 loop reads CASMIPGTAGGNEQFF.

The V and J genes are TRBV7-9 and TRBJ2-3. Germline CDR1 is SEHNR and CDR2 is FQNEAQ (reference sequence). The CDR3 runs 15 residues. The CDR3 is CASSPDSRGRDTQYF.

CDR3 region: CASSLEAGPLNEQFF. The genes are TRBV7-9 and TRBJ2-1; TCRdb's D gene call, TRBD2, goes unchecked for lack of DNA. Germline V gives CDR1 SEHNR, CDR2 FQNEAQ (reference sequence). This CDR3 has 15 amino acids.

The rearrangement links TRBV24-1 to TRBJ1-2; TCRdb's D gene call, TRBD1, goes unchecked for lack of DNA. CDR3 length: 12 amino acids. Per the germline V gene, CDR1 is KGHDR and CDR2 is SFDVKD. The CDR3 region is CATSEITGDYTF.

This chain links TRBV3-1 with TRBJ2-1; TCRdb lists TRBD1, though no DNA is available to test this call. Germline-derived CDR1 and CDR2 are LGHDT and YNNKEL (reference sequence). The CDR3 contains 16 residues. The CDR3 is CASSQAAPGVGGEQFF.

The chain combines TRBV7-9 with TRBJ2-7; as DNA is missing, the TRBD1 call by TCRdb cannot be tested. CDR3 length equals 13 residues. The germline V gene encodes CDR1 SEHNR and CDR2 FQNEAQ (reference sequence). The CDR3 reads CASSPGRDNEQYF.

This sequence joins TRBV10-3 and TRBJ2-3; the D call of TRBD2 rests on TCRdb alone, since no DNA is present to check it. CDR3 length equals 14 residues. The V gene's germline CDR1 is ENHRY and CDR2 SYGVKD. The CDR3 spells CAIREREYPDTQYF.

This rearrangement joins TRBV27 to TRBJ1-4. The germline V gene encodes CDR1 MNHEY and CDR2 SMNVEV (reference sequence). CDR3 length equals 15 residues. CDR3 sequence: CASSPSVALDEKLFF.

V gene TRBV7-9 combines with J gene TRBJ2-1. The germline V gene has CDR1 SEHNR and CDR2 FQNEAQ (reference sequence). The CDR3 contains 13 residues. The CDR3 sequence: CASSLAQYNEQFF. The whole variable domain, filled in from reference TRBV7-9 and TRBJ2-1, reads DTGVSQNPRHKITKRGQNVTFRCDPISEHNRLYWYRQTLGQGPEFLTYFQNEAQLEKSRLLSDRFSAERPKGSFSTLEIQRTEQGDSAMYLCASSLAQYNEQFFGPGTRLTVL.

This chain links TRBV7-2 with TRBJ2-3; TCRdb's D call of TRBD2 is untestable without DNA. The CDR3 spans 15 residues. The V gene's germline CDR1 is SGHTA and CDR2 FQGNSA. The CDR3 spells CASSFGLAVTDTQYF.

The chain is built from TRBV7-9 and TRBJ2-1; no DNA is available, so the TRBD1 call from TCRdb remains unchecked. This CDR3 has 14 amino acids. Germline CDR1 SEHNR, CDR2 FQNEAQ (reference sequence). CDR3: CASSLATGSNEQFF.

The V and J genes are TRBV28 and TRBJ1-5; without DNA, the TCRdb call of TRBD1 cannot be checked. This CDR3 spans 15 amino acids. In germline, CDR1 is MDHEN, CDR2 SYDVKM. The CDR3 spells CASRQGPLGNQPQHF.

This sequence joins TRBV11-2 and TRBJ2-2; lacking DNA, the TRBD2 call made by TCRdb goes unchecked. The CDR3 runs to 18 residues. Germline lookup yields CDR1 SGHAT and CDR2 FQNNGV. This chain's CDR3 is CASSLGFRREGSTGELFF.

This chain links TRBV7-9 with TRBJ1-2; TCRdb selects TRBD1, and the lack of DNA leaves this call unchecked. The V gene's germline CDR1 is SEHNR and CDR2 FQNEAQ (reference sequence). This CDR3 is 16 amino acids long. The CDR3 spells CASSLARTGDNYGYTF.

The CDR3 reads CSVEARRGAHEQYF. This chain links TRBV29-1 with TRBJ2-7. There are 14 residues in the CDR3. From germline, CDR1 is SQVTM and CDR2 ANQGSEA.

The genes are TRBV29-1 and TRBJ2-1; TCRdb names TRBD2, which stays unverified in the absence of DNA. Germline values: CDR1 SQVTM, CDR2 ANQGSEA. The CDR3 is 13 amino acids. This CDR3 is CSVVSETSDEQFF.

The rearrangement uses TRBV7-9 and TRBJ2-5; TCRdb selects TRBD2, and the lack of DNA leaves this call unchecked. The CDR3 is made up of 19 amino acids. Germline V gives CDR1 SEHNR, CDR2 FQNEAQ (reference sequence). This CDR3 reads CASSSPLASGRAGRETQYF.

CDR3 region: CASSPTALNQPQHF. J is TRBJ1-5 and V is TRBV7-9; TCRdb outputs TRBD1, but without DNA this stays unchecked. This CDR3 is built from 14 residues. Germline V gene data show CDR1 as SEHNR and CDR2 as FQNEAQ (reference sequence).